Shown below are 13 T cell receptor beta chains from a single sample sequenced in a study of blood T cell repertoires in COVID-19. Measured with immunoSEQ multiplex PCR; TCRdb has only the in-frame clones, and not every one. The sample lists hundreds of thousands of clones; 75% to 90% were seen once. The sequencing sample was made of peripheral blood. Source of these receptors: a woman aged 25 to 39 with acute or convalescent COVID-19.

The rearrangement links TRBV5-4 to TRBJ2-7, with D possibly being TRBD1 (6 bases). V gave up 4 bases and J gave up 7 bases, with 9 bases separating them. Germline values: CDR1 SGHNT, CDR2 YYREEE (reference sequence). CDR3 length equals 11 residues. CDR3 residues: CASSIGQEQYF. The CDR3 bases are TGTGCCAGCAGCATTGGACAGGAGCAGTACTTC.

This chain connects TRBV3-1 (or the pseudogene TRBV3-2) to TRBJ1-2; 7 bases are a match to TRBD1. Germline V CDR1 and CDR2: LGHDT, YNNKEL (reference sequence). V lost 2 bases and J lost 4; bases outside the gene matches: 10. This CDR3 is 16 amino acids long. CDR3 nucleotides: TGTGCCAGCAGCCAAAACGAAGGGGGCTACTTCTATGGCTACACCTTC. Translating gives CASSQNEGGYFYGYTF.

CDR3 amino acids: CATGTGKKETQYF. CDR3 sequence (DNA): TGTGCCACCGGGACAGGGAAGAAAGAGACCCAGTACTTC. The rearrangement uses TRBV24-1 and TRBJ2-5; 9 positions match TRBD1. V was clipped by 9 bases and J by 3 bases; unmatched bases: 4. CDR3 length equals 13 residues. The germline CDR1 and CDR2 sequences are KGHDR and SFDVKD.

This clone occurred once. V gene TRBV10-3 combines with J gene TRBJ2-1, with TRBD1 matching 7 bases. The CDR3 consists of 16 residues. Germline lookup yields CDR1 ENHRY and CDR2 SYGVKD. The junction had 14 bases not matched to a gene; V was cut back by 4 bases and J by 8 bases. CDR3 residues: CAISGKGAGGIDEQFF. In DNA, the CDR3 is TGTGCCATCAGTGGAAAGGGGGCCGGCGGAATCGATGAGCAGTTCTTC.

This clone has a single count. The identical CDR3 is also encoded by other nucleotide sequences in the sample. The rearrangement joins TRBV12-3 or TRBV12-4 to TRBJ2-7; TRBD1 aligns across 8 bases. This CDR3 has 13 residues. Unmatched junction bases numbered 6, after V lost 8 bases and J lost 3 bases. The CDR3 nucleotides read TGTGCCAGCCGACAGGGGCTAAACTACGAGCAGTACTTC. Amino acids: CASRQGLNYEQYF.

The chain carries TRBV6-6 and TRBJ1-5; D gene ambiguous. V lost 4 bases and J 7 bases, leaving 11 bases between the germline ends. CDR1 MNHNY and CDR2 SVGAGI come from the germline V gene (reference sequence). The CDR3 totals 13 residues. In DNA, the CDR3 is TGTGCCAGCAGTTGGGCTCCTTGGCAGCCCCAGCATTTT. It is translated as CASSWAPWQPQHF.

The rearrangement joins TRBV11-3 to TRBJ2-1, with TRBD1 as a possible D gene (5 bases). The length of the CDR3 is 16 residues. V dropped 4 bases and J dropped 6 bases, with 19 bases sitting between them. Germline V gene sequence: CDR1 SGHNT, CDR2 YENEEA. The CDR3 DNA sequence: TGTGCCAGCAGCTCACACCCCAACCGACAGCTCAATGAGCAGTTCTTC. It is translated as CASSSHPNRQLNEQFF.

In its sample, this clone was seen a few times. The chain couples TRBV3-1 (or the pseudogene TRBV3-2) to TRBJ2-7; no clear D gene. Germline V gene lookup returns CDR1 LGHDT and CDR2 YNNKEL (reference sequence). V lost 4 bases and J 4 bases, leaving 8 bases between the germline ends. The CDR3 has 12 residues. CDR3 amino acids: CASSPAGYEQYF. CDR3 sequence (DNA): TGTGCCAGCAGCCCCGCCGGGTACGAGCAGTACTTC.

The genes are TRBV29-1 and TRBJ1-2, with 10 bases that match TRBD1. The CDR3 loop spans 13 amino acids. Germline CDR1 is SQVTM and CDR2 is ANQGSEA. Trimming cost V 4 bases and J 5 bases; bases outside gene matches: 4. The CDR3 region has the DNA TGCAGCGTTGGTGGGACAGGGGAATATGGCTACACCTTC. Its protein is CSVGGTGEYGYTF.

The chain links TRBV10-3 to TRBJ1-4, with D perhaps TRBD1 (6 bases). Trimming cost V 8 bases and J 4 bases, with 14 bases left between them. Germline V gives CDR1 ENHRY, CDR2 SYGVKD. The length of the CDR3 is 14 residues. As DNA, the CDR3 is TGTGCCATCGGAGGGGGGGCCGGTAATGAAAAACTGTTTTTT. Translation gives CAIGGGAGNEKLFF.

This clone was counted ten times or more. The chain is built from TRBV11-2 and TRBJ2-3, with D possibly TRBD2 on 5 matching bases. Germline lookup yields CDR1 SGHAT and CDR2 FQNNGV. Deletions cut 5 bases from V and 2 bases from J, with 14 bases between. The CDR3 totals 15 residues. The CDR3 DNA reads TGTGCCAGCAGCCTCACGGGGTTGCCCACAGATACGCAGTATTTT. Translation gives CASSLTGLPTDTQYF.

The chain links TRBV5-1 to TRBJ2-7; no clear D gene. The V gene lost 0 bases and the J gene lost 6 bases, with 4 bases spanning the gap. Germline-derived CDR1 and CDR2 are SGHRS and YFSETQ. This CDR3 spans 11 amino acids. Written as DNA, the CDR3 is TGCGCCAGCAGCTTGGTCGGCGAGCAGTACTTC. Translated: CASSLVGEQYF.

The V and J genes are TRBV6-1 and TRBJ2-5; TRBD2 matches 8 bases. J lost 5 bases, V lost 1 base, and 9 bases had no gene match. Looked up from germline, CDR1 is MNHNS and CDR2 is SASEGT. This CDR3 spans 16 amino acids. CDR3 coding DNA: TGTGCCAGCAGTGAAGAGGCTAGCGGGCCACAGGAGACCCAGTACTTC. Its protein is CASSEEASGPQETQYF.